These 10 T cell receptor beta chains came from one sample sequenced in a study of shared clonotypes between healthy human individuals. TCRdb's table, derived via immunoSEQ multiplex PCR, lists solely in-frame clones and lacks some. The repertoire holds some 1,900,000 clones, with around 96% as singletons. CD8 cells regarded as naive lacked CD45RO, were positively chosen for CCR7, and omitted terminally differentiated effector memory CD45RA+ cells. The sample consisted of naive CD8+ T cells sorted from blood. The source is a young man in good health.

The rearrangement joins TRBV6-1 to TRBJ2-3; no clear D. The CDR3 is 14 residues long. Germline V gives CDR1 MNHNS, CDR2 SASEGT. V was clipped by 3 bases and J by 0 bases, with 7 bases between them. In nucleotides, the CDR3 is TGTGCCAGCAGTGAGTACGGGAGCACAGATACGCAGTATTTT. It yields the protein CASSEYGSTDTQYF.

As for this clone: A much larger clone lies one base from this, so it may be a read error. This specimen includes other DNA sequences encoding the same CDR3. V usage is TRBV28 and J usage is TRBJ2-7, with no clear D. Germline CDR1 and CDR2: MDHEN and SYDVKM. V lost 3 bases and J lost 0, with 6 bases in between. CDR3 length: 13 residues. CDR3 protein: CASSFGVSYEQYF. The CDR3 nucleotides are TGTGCCAGCAGTTTTGGGGTCTCCTACGAGCAGTACTTC. The variable domain in full, with the rest retrieved from reference TRBV28 and TRBJ2-7, is DVKVTQSSRYLVKRTGEKVFLECVQDMDHENMFWYRQDPGLGLRLIYFSYDVKMKEKGDIPEGYSVSREKKERFSLILESASTNQTSMYLCASSFGVSYEQYFGPGTRLTVT.

This chain joins TRBV4-3 and TRBJ2-3; D is unclear. Germline values: CDR1 LGHNA, CDR2 YSLEER. The V gene lost 0 bases and the J gene lost 0 bases, with 13 bases spanning the gap. This CDR3 region has 17 residues. The CDR3 here is CASSQDRFAASTDTQYF. The CDR3 DNA follows: TGCGCCAGCAGCCAAGATCGATTCGCGGCTAGCACAGATACGCAGTATTTT.

The chain has TRBV6-5 and TRBJ2-1; the match to TRBD2 covers 11 bases. Losses at the gene ends were 2 bases for V and 7 bases for J; bases not matched to a gene: 7. Germline CDR1 reads MNHEY; CDR2 reads SVGAGI. This CDR3 has 16 amino acids. Here the CDR3 reads CASSYELAGVGNEQFF. CDR3 in DNA: TGTGCCAGCAGTTACGAACTAGCGGGAGTTGGTAATGAGCAGTTCTTC.

V usage is TRBV7-9 and J usage is TRBJ2-1, with D unresolved. V lost 3 bases, J lost 5 bases, and 14 bases lay in between. Germline loops: CDR1 SEHNR, CDR2 FQNEAQ (reference sequence). The CDR3 is 15 residues long. The CDR3 here is CASSFTKLLNNEQFF. The CDR3 DNA reads TGTGCCAGCAGCTTCACCAAGCTCTTAAACAATGAGCAGTTCTTC.

This sequence joins TRBV11-2 and TRBJ1-6; TRBD1 might be the D (5 bases). With 3 bases removed from V and 8 bases from J, the gap between germline ends came to 8 bases. CDR3 length: 13 residues. In germline, CDR1 is SGHAT, CDR2 FQNNGV. CDR3 DNA: TGTGCCAGCAGCTTCGGGGCAGATTCACCCCTCCACTTT. This codes for CASSFGADSPLHF.

This clone was seen more than once but under ten times. This chain connects TRBV5-6 to TRBJ2-7; no clear D. This CDR3 contains 13 residues. V was clipped by 2 bases and J by 6 bases, with 12 bases between them. The germline V gene has CDR1 SGHDT and CDR2 YYEEEE. In nucleotides, the CDR3 is TGTGCCAGCAGCTTAGACAAGAGCTCCGAGCAGTACTTC. Translated: CASSLDKSSEQYF.

CDR3 nucleotides: TGTGCCAGTAGTATTTCCGGCCCCAATGAGCAGTTCTTC. Protein product: CASSISGPNEQFF. The chain employs TRBV19 and TRBJ2-1; no clear D gene. CDR3 length: 13 amino acids. From germline, CDR1 is LNHDA and CDR2 SQIVND (reference sequence). The V end lost 3 bases, the J end lost 6 bases, and 9 bases lay between the germline ends.

The genes are TRBV27 and TRBJ1-6; D not certain. V was trimmed by 7 bases and J by 0 bases, leaving 10 bases between them. CDR3 length: 15 residues. Germline values: CDR1 MNHEY, CDR2 SMNVEV (reference sequence). CDR3 DNA sequence: TGTGCCAGCACCATCTCGGGCTCCTATAATTCACCCCTCCACTTT. Amino acid sequence: CASTISGSYNSPLHF.

Comments on this clone: This specimen includes other DNA sequences encoding the same CDR3. The chain links TRBV14 to TRBJ2-5; D remains ambiguous. Trimming cost V 2 bases and J 1 base, with 5 bases left between them. The CDR3 is 13 amino acids. Germline assignment: CDR1 SGHDN and CDR2 FVKESK. CDR3 sequence reads: CASSQWAQETQYF. In DNA, the CDR3 is TGTGCCAGCAGCCAATGGGCCCAAGAGACCCAGTACTTC.